The T cell receptor (beta chain) under discussion was sequenced for a study of cytomegalovirus exposure and HLA in healthy donors. The study, taken as a whole, reports: In vitro checks showed that a few CMV-associated chains really do target CMV antigens. The study designated fewer than 200 TCR beta chains cytomegalovirus-associated.

Note on this clone: The target antigen is unknown.

Sequencing was performed with immunoSEQ multiplex PCR; in TCRdb, only in-frame clones are kept and a portion is missing. The sample contains 120,000 or so clones, 89% of which appear only once. The origin of this receptor is a young woman in good health and CMV-seronegative. Sequencing was carried out using PBMCs.

The CDR3 nucleotides read TGTGCCAGCGCCTGGGGGGGGTATGGCTACACCTTC. Protein product: CASAWGGYGYTF. This chain links TRBV28 with TRBJ1-2; a possible D gene is TRBD1 (5 bases). With 8 bases removed from V and 5 bases from J, the gap between germline ends came to 12 bases. Per germline, CDR1 MDHEN and CDR2 SYDVKM. The CDR3 consists of 12 residues.